These T cell receptor beta chains were read from a single sample in a study of T-cell memory formation after mild COVID-19. TCRdb used MiXCR to reprocess the 5' RACE reads, holding one entry per CDR3 protein. The data contain just over 350,000 distinct CDR3 sequences, 13% to 15% of them singletons. Material: PBMCs or a T cell subset sorted from them (not recorded which). The receptors originated from a man aged 18-30 years who had mild COVID-19 (a few samples of this study predate the infection). Cell type and time point are not known. Both conserved end residues are part of each CDR3. D genes are given only for firm matches. A clone size is listed for some rows: how often the clone was seen (once, few, many), or a class if it is expanded.

TRBJ1-3 - few TRBV5-1 CASSLVPGAGNTIYF TGCGCCAGCAGCTTGGTTCCAGGGGCTGGAAACACCATATATTTT
TRBJ1-1 TRBD1 few TRBV12-3/TRBV12-4 CANSGGGLNTEAFF TGTGCCAATTCGGGAGGGGGCCTGAACACTGAAGCTTTCTTT
TRBJ1-5 - few TRBV12-3/TRBV12-4 CASSFSYQPQHF TGTGCCAGCAGTTTCAGTTATCAGCCCCAGCATTTT
TRBJ1-6 TRBD1 few TRBV4-3 CASSQGTGGLSYNSPLHF TGCGCCAGCAGCCAAGGGACAGGGGGCTTATCATATAATTCACCCCTCCACTTT
TRBJ2-6 - few TRBV14 CASSQAGTFSGANVLTF TGTGCCAGCAGCCAAGCCGGGACCTTCTCTGGGGCCAACGTCCTGACTTTC
TRBJ1-3 - - TRBV19 CASSIPSSGNTIYF TGTGCCAGTAGTATCCCCAGCTCTGGAAACACCATATATTTT
TRBJ1-1 TRBD1 many TRBV12-3/TRBV12-4 CASSTTGALEAFF TGTGCCAGCAGTACGACAGGGGCTCTTGAAGCTTTCTTT
TRBJ2-1 TRBD1 - TRBV9 CASSARTHRQGHPAEQFF TGTGCCAGCAGCGCCCGGACCCACCGACAGGGCCACCCCGCGGAGCAGTTCTTC
TRBJ2-3 TRBD2 - TRBV4-3 CASSQDGVSGDTQYF TGCGCCAGCAGCCAAGATGGTGTTAGCGGGGATACGCAGTATTTT
TRBJ1-1 - few TRBV7-2 CASSPQAQGEAFF TGTGCCAGCAGCCCGCAAGCCCAGGGTGAAGCTTTCTTT
TRBJ2-3 TRBD2 few TRBV9 CASSRGGGAGDTQYF TGTGCCAGCAGCCGAGGCGGGGGGGCCGGAGATACGCAGTATTTT
TRBJ2-5 TRBD2 - TRBV2 CASSDWTSLETQYF TGTGCCAGCAGTGACTGGACTAGTTTGGAGACCCAGTACTTC
TRBJ2-2 - - TRBV7-6 CASSLGLQRGAGELFF TGTGCCAGCAGCTTAGGTTTGCAGCGAGGCGCCGGGGAGCTGTTTTTT
TRBJ2-1 TRBD2 few TRBV29-1 CSVETSGGAVEQFF TGCAGCGTTGAGACTAGCGGGGGGGCCGTGGAGCAGTTCTTC
TRBJ2-1 TRBD2 many TRBV2 CASGTPELAGEENEQFF TGTGCCAGCGGCACTCCCGAACTAGCGGGGGAAGAGAATGAGCAGTTCTTC
TRBJ1-1 - - TRBV19 CASHHPPGSGTFF TGTGCCAGCCACCACCCCCCGGGGAGCGGAACTTTCTTT
TRBJ2-5 - - TRBV20-1 CSTPGGTWRYF TGCAGTACTCCGGGGGGCACCTGGCGATACTTC
TRBJ2-3 TRBD2 many TRBV6-4 CASSEASGDSTDTQYF TGTGCCAGCAGTGAGGCTAGCGGGGATAGCACAGATACGCAGTATTTT
TRBJ2-2 TRBD2 few TRBV6-6 CASSYSGLGSTGELFF TGTGCCAGCAGTTACTCGGGACTAGGGAGCACCGGGGAGCTGTTTTTT
TRBJ2-5 TRBD2 - TRBV23-1 CASSQSTSGGVQETQYF TGCGCCAGCAGTCAATCGACTAGCGGGGGGGTCCAAGAGACCCAGTACTTC
TRBJ2-6 TRBD1 - TRBV20-1 CSARRTGLLPSGANVLTF TGCAGTGCTAGACGGACAGGCCTCCTCCCCTCTGGGGCCAACGTCCTGACTTTC
TRBJ2-3 - few TRBV20-1 CSASLASRADTQYF TGCAGTGCTAGCCTGGCTAGTCGGGCAGATACGCAGTATTTT
TRBJ2-5 - few TRBV7-2 CASSSTRLGYQETQYF TGTGCCAGCAGCTCGACACGACTAGGTTACCAAGAGACCCAGTACTTC